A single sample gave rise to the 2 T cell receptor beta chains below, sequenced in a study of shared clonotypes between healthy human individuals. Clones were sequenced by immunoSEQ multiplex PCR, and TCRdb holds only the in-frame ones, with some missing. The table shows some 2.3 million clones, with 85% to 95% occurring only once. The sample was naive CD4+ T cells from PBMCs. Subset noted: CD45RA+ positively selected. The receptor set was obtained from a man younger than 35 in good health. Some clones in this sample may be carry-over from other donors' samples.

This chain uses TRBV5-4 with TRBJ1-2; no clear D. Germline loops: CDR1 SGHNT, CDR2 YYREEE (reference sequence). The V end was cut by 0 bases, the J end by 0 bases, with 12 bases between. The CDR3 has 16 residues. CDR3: CASSLVGPYANYGYTF. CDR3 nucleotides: TGTGCCAGCAGCTTGGTCGGTCCCTACGCTAACTATGGCTACACCTTC.

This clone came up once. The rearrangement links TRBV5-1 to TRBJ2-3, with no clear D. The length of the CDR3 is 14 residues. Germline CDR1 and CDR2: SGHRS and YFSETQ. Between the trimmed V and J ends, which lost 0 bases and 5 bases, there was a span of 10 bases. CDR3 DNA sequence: TGCGCCAGCAGCTTGGTACTAATGCAAGATACGCAGTATTTT. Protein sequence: CASSLVLMQDTQYF.